This T cell receptor beta chain was recovered during a study of cytomegalovirus exposure and HLA in healthy donors. PCR amplification relied on 60 Vbeta primers (plus 13 Jbeta primers). Generated by immunoSEQ multiplex PCR, the TCRdb table keeps only in-frame clones and is missing some. The data show 75,000 to 100,000 clones, about 80% seen once. This clone was seen just once. A junction end diverges from the germline sequence, so it may reflect a read error. Source material: PBMCs. This clonotype was obtained from a middle-aged man in good health and CMV-seronegative.

CDR3 nucleotide sequence: TGTGCTAGCAGCCGGACAGGGTCCTACGAGCAGTACTTC. It translates to CASSRTGSYEQYF. V and J are TRBV7-7 and TRBJ2-7; 8 nucleotides line up with TRBD1. The CDR3 is made up of 13 amino acids. The germline V gene encodes CDR1 SSHAT and CDR2 FNYEAQ (reference sequence).